Below, 21 T cell receptor beta chains from the same sample are listed, as sequenced in a study of T cell changes during pregnancy in multiple sclerosis. The method was immunoSEQ multiplex PCR; TCRdb's version includes in-frame clones alone and lacks a portion of them. Of tens of thousands of clones listed, approximately 90% are singletons. Specimen: peripheral blood from another person, used as feeder cells. These TCRs come from a human donor whose cells served as feeder cells for cultures in a pregnancy study.

This sequence joins TRBV2 and TRBJ2-1, with D perhaps assigned TRBD1 or TRBD2 (5 bases each). V lost 0 bases to trimming and J lost 13 bases, with 16 bases between them. CDR3 size: 14 residues. The germline gives CDR1 SNHLY, CDR2 FYNNEI. The CDR3 protein is CASSEAGAGLVQFF. CDR3 DNA: TGTGCCAGCAGTGAAGCCGGGGCAGGCTTGGTTCAGTTCTTC.

The chain is built from TRBV5-4 and TRBJ2-5; D is ambiguous. Germline V CDR1 and CDR2: SGHNT, YYREEE (reference sequence). V was shortened by 3 bases and J by 4 bases, with 10 bases between the two germline ends. This CDR3 has 13 residues. Here the CDR3 reads CASSSRLAETQYF. CDR3 bases: TGTGCCAGCAGCTCCCGCCTTGCAGAGACCCAGTACTTC.

The gene calls are TRBV2 and TRBJ1-2, with 8 positions matching TRBD1. The J segment lost 4 bases and the V segment lost 1 base, leaving 8 bases of the junction unmatched. The CDR3 spans 16 residues. Germline V gene data show CDR1 as SNHLY and CDR2 as FYNNEI. This CDR3 is CASSEDQPGTGYGYTF. For the CDR3, the DNA is TGTGCCAGCAGTGAAGATCAGCCTGGGACAGGCTATGGCTACACCTTC.

The chain uses TRBV25-1 and TRBJ1-6, with a weak D call TRBD1 (5 bases). Germline V gives CDR1 MGHDK, CDR2 SYGVNS. The CDR3 is 13 residues long. V lost 7 bases to trimming and J lost 9 bases, with 13 bases between them. The CDR3 sequence is CASNKGQGSPLHF. Written as DNA, the CDR3 is TGTGCCAGCAATAAGGGGCAGGGTTCACCCCTCCACTTT.

The chain joins TRBV15 to TRBJ1-1; maybe TRBD1 (5 bases). Trimming took off 3 bases at V and 2 bases at J, with 10 bases between the two ends. This CDR3 region has 14 residues. CDR1 is LNHNV, CDR2 YYDKDF, per germline (reference sequence). The CDR3 reads CATSSLTVNTEAFF. CDR3 bases: TGTGCCACCAGCAGTCTGACAGTTAACACTGAAGCTTTCTTT.

The rearrangement uses TRBV27 and TRBJ1-5; D gene uncertain. CDR3 size: 14 residues. V was cut by 6 bases and J by 9 bases, with 18 bases left in between. CDR1 and CDR2 (germline): MNHEY, SMNVEV (reference sequence). In DNA, the CDR3 is TGTGCCAGCAGCGAGGACGGCCTCTTGTGGCCCCAGCATTTT. Its protein is CASSEDGLLWPQHF.

This chain connects TRBV7-2 to TRBJ2-7; 9 nucleotides line up with TRBD2. The germline V gene has CDR1 SGHTA and CDR2 FQGNSA. There are 18 residues in the CDR3. With 4 bases clipped from V and 1 base from J, the junction kept 14 bases outside the gene matches. The CDR3 spells CASSSGGVATSGSYEQYF. For the CDR3, the DNA is TGTGCCAGCAGCTCAGGGGGGGTGGCGACTAGCGGTTCCTACGAGCAGTACTTC.

The chain links TRBV6-6 to TRBJ1-1; D ambiguous. Germline assignment: CDR1 MNHNY and CDR2 SVGAGI (reference sequence). V was pared by 1 base and J by 8 bases, with 8 bases between. The CDR3 consists of 12 residues. CDR3 amino acids: CASSYYAGEAFF. The DNA of the CDR3 is TGTGCCAGCAGTTACTACGCGGGAGAAGCTTTCTTT.

The gene calls are TRBV5-1 and TRBJ1-5; 7 nucleotides agree with TRBD1. Germline CDR1 reads SGHRS; CDR2 reads YFSETQ. The CDR3 length is 15 residues. J lost 4 bases, V lost 0 bases, and 4 bases had no gene match. The CDR3 loop reads CASSLGDSTNQPQHF. The CDR3 nucleotides read TGCGCCAGCAGCTTGGGGGACAGCACGAATCAGCCCCAGCATTTT.

The rearrangement links TRBV5-4 to TRBJ1-1; D unresolved. CDR3 length: 12 amino acids. Germline V gene data show CDR1 as SGHNT and CDR2 as YYREEE (reference sequence). The V and J ends lost 0 bases and 8 bases respectively, with 8 bases between them. CDR3 amino acids: CASSLDSLEAFF. The CDR3 bases are TGTGCCAGCAGCTTGGACAGCTTAGAAGCTTTCTTT. Filled out from reference TRBV5-4 and TRBJ1-1, the complete variable domain reads ETGVTQSPTHLIKTRGQQVTLRCSSQSGHNTVSWYQQALGQGPQFIFQYYREEENGRGNFPPRFSGLQFPNYSSELNVNALELDDSALYLCASSLDSLEAFFGQGTRLTVV.

The V call is TRBV18, the J call TRBJ2-7, with a tentative D call TRBD1 (6 bases). In germline, CDR1 is KGHSH, CDR2 LQKENI. The CDR3 contains 14 residues. The V and J ends lost 5 bases and 0 bases respectively, with 11 bases between them. CDR3: CASSRGYSSYEQYF. DNA for the CDR3: TGTGCCAGCTCAAGGGGGTACAGCTCCTACGAGCAGTACTTC.

This clone is a singleton in its sample. The genes are TRBV6-1 and TRBJ2-7; TRBD1 matches 11 bases. V was clipped by 1 base and J by 3 bases; unmatched bases: 2. The CDR3 has 15 residues. CDR1 and CDR2 (germline): MNHNS, SASEGT. CDR3 in amino acids: CASSEDGTGGYEQYF. CDR3 nucleotides: TGTGCCAGCAGTGAAGACGGGACAGGGGGCTACGAGCAGTACTTC.

The chain combines TRBV19 with TRBJ2-6; D gene unclear. This CDR3 region has 16 residues. In germline, CDR1 is LNHDA, CDR2 SQIVND (reference sequence). V dropped 1 base and J dropped 2 bases, with 9 bases sitting between them. Here the CDR3 reads CASSIARPPGANVLTF. For the CDR3, the DNA is TGTGCCAGTAGTATAGCCCGGCCCCCTGGGGCCAACGTCCTGACTTTC.

The table lists this clone with a few counts. The chain recombines TRBV5-4 with TRBJ2-2; D is uncertain. Germline lookup yields CDR1 SGHNT and CDR2 YYREEE (reference sequence). V was shortened by 4 bases and J by 2 bases, with 15 bases between the two germline ends. The CDR3 spans 16 residues. The CDR3 region is CASSPQTPGNTGELFF. The CDR3 bases are TGTGCCAGCAGCCCACAGACGCCTGGAAACACCGGGGAGCTGTTTTTT.

This clone was counted a single time. The J gene is TRBJ1-3, the V gene TRBV5-4, with a tentative D call TRBD1 (5 bases). Germline V gene sequence: CDR1 SGHNT, CDR2 YYREEE (reference sequence). This CDR3 region has 14 residues. V lost 2 bases and J lost 1, with 7 bases in between. The CDR3 region is CASSLRGSGNTIYF. The CDR3 DNA is TGTGCCAGCAGCTTAAGGGGTTCTGGAAACACCATATATTTT.

This chain connects TRBV5-1 to TRBJ2-1, with 9 bases identical to TRBD1. The CDR3 has 14 residues. Germline V lookup: CDR1 SGHRS, CDR2 YFSETQ. Trimming cost V 4 bases and J 7 bases; bases outside gene matches: 6. The CDR3 protein is CASSTGQGENEQFF. CDR3 DNA: TGCGCCAGCAGCACGGGACAGGGAGAGAATGAGCAGTTCTTC.

The chain links TRBV4-2 to TRBJ1-1; D remains unclear. CDR1 is LGHNA, CDR2 YNFKEQ, per germline. The V and J ends lost 0 bases and 2 bases respectively, with 10 bases between them. The length of the CDR3 is 15 residues. CDR3 sequence reads: CASSQDSGRNTEAFF. CDR3 coding DNA: TGTGCCAGCAGCCAAGATAGTGGCAGAAACACTGAAGCTTTCTTT.

The chain links TRBV10-3 to TRBJ2-1; D is undetermined. V was clipped by 2 bases and J by 7 bases, with 15 bases between them. Germline V lookup: CDR1 ENHRY, CDR2 SYGVKD. The length of the CDR3 is 15 residues. The CDR3 DNA reads as TGTGCCATCAGTGAGCCCCTAGTTAGCCGGAATGAGCAGTTCTTC. Amino acids: CAISEPLVSRNEQFF.

The J gene is TRBJ2-6, the V gene TRBV28; D uncertain. The CDR3 covers 15 residues. Germline lookup yields CDR1 MDHEN and CDR2 SYDVKM. Trimming removed 2 bases at V and 5 bases at J, with 10 bases between. CDR3 sequence: CASSLRQYRANVLTF. As DNA, the CDR3 is TGTGCCAGCAGTTTACGGCAATACAGGGCCAACGTCCTGACTTTC.

This sequence joins TRBV7-9 and TRBJ2-7; TRBD2 might be the D (5 bases). The CDR3 has 15 amino acids. Trimming left V 0 bases short and J 2 bases short, with 11 bases between. CDR1 SEHNR and CDR2 FQNEAQ come from the germline V gene (reference sequence). The CDR3 region has the DNA TGTGCCAGCAGCTTAGCTGTGCCGGGAACCTACGAGCAGTACTTC. Residues: CASSLAVPGTYEQYF.

The gene calls are TRBV9 and TRBJ1-3, with D possibly matching TRBD1 (5 bases). Germline V gene lookup returns CDR1 SGDLS and CDR2 YYNGEE. The CDR3 runs 15 residues. The V gene lost 4 bases and the J gene lost 9 bases, with 20 bases spanning the gap. Here the CDR3 DNA reads TGTGCCAGCAGCCTAGACTTCGGGGCCCAAGCCACCATATATTTT. It yields the protein CASSLDFGAQATIYF.